This record covers a single T cell receptor (beta chain). The target antigen is unknown. Sequencing was performed with immunoSEQ multiplex PCR; in TCRdb, only in-frame clones are kept and a portion is missing. The sample includes roughly 5,100 clones, 50% to 60% of them seen just once. With 5 bases removed from V and 12 bases from J, the gap between germline ends came to 14 bases. The germline gives CDR1 SEHNR, CDR2 FQNEAQ (reference sequence). CDR3 length: 12 residues. The entry originates in a study of coeliac disease. In the study overall: Without high-resolution HLA typing, biased TRBV7-2 usage was examined as a proof of principle.

Study results and caveats: In active celiac disease, intraepithelial and lamina propria TRB and TRG repertoires were less clonal than controls. Most TRB amino acid sequences occurred in only one sample. Cross-contamination between intraepithelial and lamina propria cells was possible.

The sequence came from a woman younger than 45 with active celiac disease. The rearrangement uses TRBV7-9 and TRBJ2-1; a weak D match, TRBD2 (5 bases). Sequenced sample: intraepithelial lymphocytes from the gut. CDR3 nucleotides: TGTGCCAGCAGCAGCGGACGCACGGGGCAGTTCTTC. Amino acid sequence: CASSSGRTGQFF.